The clone carrying this T cell receptor (beta chain) has just a few counts. Its antigen is not identified. A 5'RACE template-switching step, the method used to make TCR cDNA, added a universal primer site and UMIs. TCRdb reprocessed the 5' RACE reads with MiXCR, giving one entry per CDR3 protein. The sample lists about 300,000 distinct CDR3 sequences; around 7% were seen once. This sample is part of a study of T cells after yellow fever vaccination. Broader study findings: Researchers noted that a small share of clonotypes showed up in both CD4 and CD8 compartments. After the booster, 96% of CD4 and 88% of CD8 primary-response clones were re-detected. Weaker overall was a secondary response that nonetheless peaked faster, on day 5 versus 15.

Germline CDR1 and CDR2: DFQATT and SNEGSKA (reference sequence). Between the trimmed V and J ends, which lost 0 bases and 6 bases, there was a span of 12 bases. The CDR3 runs to 14 residues. This clonotype was obtained from a man between 18 and 35 years old who received the YFV17D yellow fever vaccine. The chain is built from TRBV20-1 and TRBJ2-1; D could derive from TRBD1 or TRBD2 (5 bases each). The specimen comprised PBMCs, sampled about 41 days after the first yellow fever vaccination. The CDR3 sequence is CSARDPRGPNEQFF. The CDR3 bases are TGCAGTGCTAGAGATCCCCGGGGCCCCAATGAGCAGTTCTTC.